This T cell receptor (beta chain) was observed in a study of T cell changes during pregnancy in multiple sclerosis. Profiled with immunoSEQ multiplex PCR; TCRdb holds only in-frame clones, not every one. The sample shows approximately 46,000 clones, roughly 90% of them seen only once. Germline trimming cut 1 base from V and 6 bases from J; bases unmatched to any gene: 4. This CDR3 is 15 amino acids long. Germline CDR1 reads SNHLY; CDR2 reads FYNNEI. The sequence was collected from a female donor with multiple sclerosis, enrolled in a pregnancy study. Sequenced material: CD4+ T cells from peripheral blood mononuclear cells, taken after pregnancy. This rearrangement joins TRBV2 to TRBJ1-5; 9 bases align to TRBD1. CDR3 protein: CASSEGGTGSQPQHF. CDR3 sequence (DNA): TGTGCCAGCAGTGAAGGCGGGACAGGGTCTCAGCCCCAGCATTTT. Full variable domain (missing parts from reference TRBV2 and TRBJ1-5): EPEVTQTPSHQVTQMGQEVILRCVPISNHLYFYWYRQILGQKVEFLVSFYNNEISEKSEIFDDQFSVERPDGSNFTLKIRSTKLEDSAMYFCASSEGGTGSQPQHFGDGTRLSIL.